Shown below are 27 T cell receptor beta chains from a single sample sequenced in a study of cytomegalovirus exposure and HLA in healthy donors. This PCR relied on a set of 60 Vbeta primers and 13 Jbeta primers. Sequenced by immunoSEQ multiplex PCR; TCRdb stores in-frame clones only, minus some. The table has 100,000 to 150,000 clones, about 83% seen once. Input material: PBMCs. These receptors came from a girl aged 2 to 10 in good health and CMV-seronegative.

The chain uses TRBV30 and TRBJ1-3, with 7 bases fitting TRBD1. The CDR3 spans 12 residues. Germline CDR1 is GTSNPN and CDR2 is SVGIG (reference sequence). CDR3 sequence reads: CASDRVRNTIYF. Written as DNA, the CDR3 is TGTGCGTCCGACAGGGTCAGAAACACCATATATTTT. The variable domain in full, with the rest retrieved from reference TRBV30 and TRBJ1-3, is SQTIHQWPATLVQPVGSPLSLECTVEGTSNPNLYWYRQAAGRGLQLLFYSVGIGQISSEVPQNLSASRPQDRQFILSSKKLLLSDSGFYLCASDRVRNTIYFGEGSWLTVV.

This clone was detected a few times. V and J are TRBV5-5 and TRBJ1-4, with a possible D match to TRBD1 (5 bases). From germline, CDR1 is SGHKS and CDR2 YYEKEE (reference sequence). The V gene lost 2 bases and the J gene lost 3 bases, with 14 bases spanning the gap. The CDR3 loop spans 16 amino acids. CDR3 sequence: CASSFDRGSSNEKLFF. Here the CDR3 DNA reads TGTGCCAGCAGCTTCGATCGGGGGAGCTCTAATGAAAAACTGTTTTTT.

The rearrangement links TRBV9 to TRBJ1-2; D may be TRBD1 (6 bases). The germline V gene encodes CDR1 SGDLS and CDR2 YYNGEE. The CDR3 covers 14 residues. V dropped 0 bases and J dropped 4 bases, with 10 bases sitting between them. The CDR3 sequence is CASSVEGHSYGYTF. The CDR3 nucleotides read TGTGCCAGCAGCGTAGAGGGACACAGCTATGGCTACACCTTC.

Only a few counts were recorded for this clone. V is TRBV6-1 and J is TRBJ1-1, with D uncertain. Trimming cost V 3 bases and J 0 bases, with 11 bases left between them. The CDR3 loop spans 15 amino acids. Germline V lookup: CDR1 MNHNS, CDR2 SASEGT. The CDR3: CASSDDPHMNTEAFF. The CDR3 nucleotides are TGTGCCAGCAGTGATGATCCGCACATGAACACTGAAGCTTTCTTT.

V usage is TRBV6-1 and J usage is TRBJ2-1, with TRBD2 matching over 12 bases. Germline CDR1 reads MNHNS; CDR2 reads SASEGT. V gave up 2 bases and J gave up 12 bases; unmatched junction bases: 5. The CDR3 length is 14 residues. The CDR3 DNA reads as TGTGCCAGCAGTGAACTAGCGGGGGGGCAAGTGCAGTTCTTC. Translated, it gives CASSELAGGQVQFF.

The V gene is TRBV9, the J gene TRBJ2-6, with 8 bases that match TRBD1. The CDR3 is 22 amino acids. Germline loops: CDR1 SGDLS, CDR2 YYNGEE. V gave up 3 bases and J gave up 2 bases; unmatched junction bases: 22. CDR3 coding DNA: TGTGCCAGCAGCGCGAGTCCTGAAGCCAGGGGGCGAGAGGACCCTGGGGCCAACGTCCTGACTTTC. This translates into CASSASPEARGREDPGANVLTF.

The chain employs TRBV5-1 and TRBJ1-4, with D unresolved. CDR1 and CDR2 (germline): SGHRS, YFSETQ. The CDR3 covers 13 residues. Trimming pared 4 bases from V and 6 bases from J, leaving 10 bases between. The CDR3 bases are TGCGCCAGCAGCGCCGGAGATTATGAAAAACTGTTTTTT. It translates to CASSAGDYEKLFF.

In this sample, this clone turned up a few times. This rearrangement joins TRBV19 to TRBJ1-2, with TRBD1 as a possible D gene (5 bases). Germline V gene sequence: CDR1 LNHDA, CDR2 SQIVND (reference sequence). There are 12 residues in the CDR3. Trimming removed 4 bases from V and 3 bases from J, with 6 bases in between. Here the CDR3 DNA reads TGTGCCAGTAGTAGGGGGGACTATGGCTACACCTTC. Protein: CASSRGDYGYTF.

This clone is a singleton in its sample. The chain employs TRBV15 and TRBJ1-5, with a tentative D call TRBD1 (5 bases). V was cut by 3 bases and J by 5 bases, with 20 bases left in between. This CDR3 comprises 17 residues. Per the germline V gene, CDR1 is LNHNV and CDR2 is YYDKDF (reference sequence). Here the CDR3 DNA reads TGTGCCACCAGCAGTTTGGGGTCAGGGCCGGTTTATCAGCCCCAGCATTTT. Its protein is CATSSLGSGPVYQPQHF. Looking up the rest from reference TRBV15 and TRBJ1-5 gives the full variable domain: DAMVIQNPRYQVTQFGKPVTLSCSQTLNHNVMYWYQQKSSQAPKLLFHYYDKDFNNEADTPDNFQSRRPNTSFCFLDIRSPGLGDTAMYLCATSSLGSGPVYQPQHFGDGTRLSIL.

V is TRBV6-1 and J is TRBJ2-7; 12 nucleotides match TRBD2. CDR1 is MNHNS and CDR2 is SASEGT in the germline V gene. After removal of 4 bases from V and 6 bases from J, the junction contained 4 bases not matched to a gene. This CDR3 has 14 amino acids. CDR3 DNA: TGTGCCAGCAGTGGGCTAGCGGGAGGGGGCGAGCAGTACTTC. It yields the protein CASSGLAGGGEQYF.

This sequence joins TRBV7-6 and TRBJ1-4; a possible D gene is TRBD1 (6 bases). V lost 1 base, J lost 4 bases, and 16 bases lay in between. Germline V gene lookup returns CDR1 SGHVS and CDR2 FNYEAQ. The CDR3 length is 17 residues. CDR3 sequence reads: CASSLVLGGLGNEKLFF. The CDR3 DNA reads TGTGCCAGCAGCTTAGTTCTGGGGGGGCTGGGTAATGAAAAACTGTTTTTT.

The V gene is TRBV28, the J gene TRBJ1-1, with D hard to call. Trimming cost V 3 bases and J 7 bases, with 18 bases left between them. In germline, CDR1 is MDHEN, CDR2 SYDVKM. The CDR3 runs to 15 residues. The CDR3 coding sequence is TGTGCCAGCAGTTTGCGGGCAACCGGCGGGTTTGAAGCTTTCTTT. Translating gives CASSLRATGGFEAFF. The full variable domain, completed using reference TRBV28 and TRBJ1-1, is DVKVTQSSRYLVKRTGEKVFLECVQDMDHENMFWYRQDPGLGLRLIYFSYDVKMKEKGDIPEGYSVSREKKERFSLILESASTNQTSMYLCASSLRATGGFEAFFGQGTRLTVV.

The J gene is TRBJ2-3, the V gene TRBV4-3; D call uncertain. This CDR3 is 17 amino acids long. Trimming removed 0 bases at V and 2 bases at J, with 15 bases between. Looked up from germline, CDR1 is LGHNA and CDR2 is YSLEER. The CDR3 is CASSQERLNTPTDTQYF. DNA of the CDR3: TGCGCCAGCAGCCAAGAACGTCTGAACACCCCCACAGATACGCAGTATTTT.

The V gene is TRBV6-5, the J gene TRBJ1-1, with D perhaps TRBD1 (5 bases). The CDR3 has 11 residues. The V end was cut by 2 bases, the J end by 8 bases, with 6 bases between. Germline V gene sequence: CDR1 MNHEY, CDR2 SVGAGI. The CDR3 region has the DNA TGTGCCAGCAGTTACGCAGGGGAAGCTTTCTTT. Protein: CASSYAGEAFF.

CDR3: CSAGRVYGDNEQFF. CDR3 DNA: TGCAGCGCTGGGCGGGTTTATGGGGACAATGAGCAGTTCTTC. The V and J genes are TRBV29-1 and TRBJ2-1; the D gene is possibly TRBD2 (5 bases). Trimming shortened V by 7 bases and J by 5 bases, and 18 bases separated the two germline ends. Germline-derived CDR1 and CDR2 are SQVTM and ANQGSEA. The CDR3 length is 14 residues.

The chain has TRBV11-2 and TRBJ1-2, with TRBD1 matching over 9 bases. With V trimmed by 5 bases and J by 8 bases, 6 bases remained unmatched. CDR1 and CDR2 from the germline V gene are SGHAT and FQNNGV. The CDR3 runs to 13 residues. This CDR3 reads CASSRGQGGGYTF. CDR3 nucleotides: TGTGCCAGCAGCCGGGGACAGGGTGGAGGCTACACCTTC.

This clone showed up just once. The chain joins TRBV30 to TRBJ2-1; 8 bases map to TRBD2. The CDR3 runs 13 residues. J was trimmed by 2 bases and V by 4 bases; bases with no gene match: 1. Germline loops: CDR1 GTSNPN, CDR2 SVGIG (reference sequence). CDR3 sequence: CAWKRGPYNEQFF. CDR3 sequence (DNA): TGTGCCTGGAAGCGGGGGCCCTACAATGAGCAGTTCTTC.

The chain couples TRBV10-3 to TRBJ1-1; 8 nucleotides agree with TRBD1. Germline CDR1 and CDR2: ENHRY and SYGVKD. The J segment lost 5 bases and the V segment lost 6 bases, leaving 11 bases of the junction unmatched. CDR3 length equals 15 residues. The CDR3 bases are TGTGCCATCAGCGCAAAGGGACAGGAGGAGACTGAAGCTTTCTTT. Translated, it gives CAISAKGQEETEAFF.

The chain couples TRBV21-1 to TRBJ2-5; TRBD2, the D gene given by the table, was not confirmed from the DNA. TRBV21-1 is a documented pseudogene. This CDR3 spans 17 amino acids. The CDR3 is CASRIRTGTSEQETQYF. As DNA, the CDR3 is TGTGCCAGCAGGATCCGTACCGGGACTAGCGAACAAGAGACCCAGTACTTC.

This sequence joins TRBV29-1 and TRBJ1-3; TRBD1 is a possible D gene (5 bases). Trimming shortened V by 7 bases and J by 2 bases, and 12 bases separated the two germline ends. CDR3 length: 13 amino acids. Germline values: CDR1 SQVTM, CDR2 ANQGSEA. The CDR3 is CSAGGSAGNTIYF. CDR3 nucleotides: TGCAGCGCGGGGGGGTCTGCTGGAAACACCATATATTTT.

J is TRBJ2-7 and V is TRBV23-1, with 9 bases identical to TRBD1. TRBV23-1 carries the ORF label, with uncertain function. The CDR3 totals 15 residues. The junction had 6 bases not matched to a gene; V was cut back by 3 bases and J by 3 bases. The CDR3 nucleotides read TGCGCCAGCAGTCAGCCGACAGGGGGTAGCTACGAGCAGTACTTC. It codes for CASSQPTGGSYEQYF.

As for this clone: The sample holds other DNA sequences that translate to the same CDR3. The chain uses TRBV25-1 and TRBJ2-1; TRBD2 matches at 7 bases. The V gene's germline CDR1 is MGHDK and CDR2 SYGVNS. Trimming removed 4 bases from V and 4 bases from J; junction bases left unmatched: 4. The CDR3 has 14 amino acids. CDR3 amino acids: CASSVSGDYNEQFF. CDR3 DNA sequence: TGTGCCAGCAGTGTCAGCGGGGATTACAATGAGCAGTTCTTC.

This chain joins TRBV7-2 and TRBJ2-5; 14 nucleotides line up with TRBD2. The CDR3 loop spans 18 amino acids. V shed 0 bases, J shed 5 bases, and the junction held 8 bases outside the gene matches. Germline V gives CDR1 SGHTA, CDR2 FQGNSA. DNA for the CDR3: TGTGCCAGCAGCTTAGCCTACCCCGGACTAGCGGGAGGTGAGACCCAGTACTTC. Protein: CASSLAYPGLAGGETQYF.

This clone was seen a single time. The chain couples TRBV19 to TRBJ1-6; no clear D gene. The CDR3 is 12 amino acids. Trimming shortened V by 3 bases and J by 13 bases, and 10 bases separated the two germline ends. CDR1 and CDR2 from the germline V gene are LNHDA and SQIVND (reference sequence). The CDR3 is CASSMLEYPLHF. In DNA, the CDR3 is TGTGCCAGTAGTATGCTGGAGTACCCCCTCCACTTT.

The chain recombines TRBV27 with TRBJ2-7, with D possibly matching TRBD2 (6 bases). This CDR3 is 16 amino acids long. V was trimmed by 4 bases and J by 4 bases, leaving 20 bases between them. CDR1 is MNHEY, CDR2 SMNVEV, per germline (reference sequence). The CDR3 DNA is TGTGCCAGCAGTTCCTTCCGGGGCGGGATGGTATACGAGCAGTACTTC. Its translation: CASSSFRGGMVYEQYF.

This clone came up a few times. This sequence joins TRBV27 and TRBJ2-1; 11 bases are a match to TRBD2. The trim removed 4 bases at V and 9 bases at J, leaving 11 bases unmatched. Looked up from germline, CDR1 is MNHEY and CDR2 is SMNVEV (reference sequence). The CDR3 has 16 amino acids. CDR3 protein: CASSWLAGGYRGEQFF. CDR3 sequence (DNA): TGTGCCAGCAGTTGGTTAGCGGGAGGGTACAGAGGTGAGCAGTTCTTC.

This clone was observed a single time. The chain combines TRBV15 with TRBJ1-3, with D possibly being TRBD1 (5 bases). CDR3 length equals 16 residues. Germline V gives CDR1 LNHNV, CDR2 YYDKDF (reference sequence). V was clipped by 0 bases and J by 2 bases, with 11 bases between them. CDR3 residues: CATSRDFGGAGNTIYF. The CDR3 DNA follows: TGTGCCACCAGCAGAGATTTTGGGGGGGCTGGAAACACCATATATTTT.